Listed here are 8 T cell receptor beta chains from one sample, sequenced in a study of cytomegalovirus exposure and HLA in healthy donors. Researchers ran the PCR with 60 Vbeta and 13 Jbeta primers. Only in-frame clones appear in the TCRdb table, and some are missing; sequencing was by immunoSEQ multiplex PCR. The sample has 180,000 or so clones; 75% to 85% are singletons. What was sequenced was PBMCs. These receptors all come from a woman aged 45 to 65 in good health and CMV-seropositive.

On this clone itself: Distinct nucleotide sequences in the sample also encode this CDR3. This chain links TRBV6-5 with TRBJ1-5; no firm D call. The CDR3 covers 15 residues. CDR1 is MNHEY, CDR2 SVGAGI, per germline. Trimming stripped 0 bases from V and 0 bases from J, with 6 bases between. DNA of the CDR3: TGTGCCAGCAGTTACTCACAGTATAGCAATCAGCCCCAGCATTTT. Translation gives CASSYSQYSNQPQHF.

This sequence joins TRBV5-1 and TRBJ2-2; TRBD1 might be the D (6 bases). V lost 4 bases, J lost 1 base, and 11 bases lay in between. The CDR3 is 15 residues long. Germline V gene data show CDR1 as SGHRS and CDR2 as YFSETQ. CDR3 coding DNA: TGCGCCAGCAGCGGTCAGGGGCTGAACACCGGGGAGCTGTTTTTT. Its translation is CASSGQGLNTGELFF. The whole variable domain, remainder taken from reference TRBV5-1 and TRBJ2-2, is KAGVTQTPRYLIKTRGQQVTLSCSPISGHRSVSWYQQTPGQGLQFLFEYFSETQRNKGNFPGRFSGRQFSNSRSEMNVSTLELGDSALYLCASSGQGLNTGELFFGEGSRLTVL.

The chain employs TRBV7-8 and TRBJ2-2; 8 bases are shared with TRBD1. The V and J ends lost 6 bases and 5 bases, in that order; junction bases with no gene match: 8. This CDR3 region has 15 residues. Germline assignment: CDR1 SGHVS and CDR2 FQNEAQ. The CDR3 nucleotides read TGTGCCAGCAGAAACAGGGGGAAGGTAACCGGGGAGCTGTTTTTT. Translating it yields CASRNRGKVTGELFF.

The chain employs TRBV19 and TRBJ1-5; the D is unclear. CDR3 length: 14 residues. CDR1 LNHDA and CDR2 SQIVND come from the germline V gene (reference sequence). The V end was cut by 3 bases, the J end by 4 bases, with 10 bases between. CDR3 amino acids: CASSILDINQPQHF. The CDR3 coding sequence is TGTGCCAGTAGTATTCTCGACATAAATCAGCCCCAGCATTTT.

The chain joins TRBV11-1 to TRBJ2-1, with 11 positions matching TRBD1. Trimming took 5 bases from V and 2 from J; bases not matched to a gene: 11. Germline loops: CDR1 SGHAT, CDR2 FQDESV (reference sequence). The CDR3 length is 18 residues. The CDR3 DNA is TGTGCCAGCAGCACGGGACAGGGGGTTCGCGTCGCCTACAATGAGCAGTTCTTC. It yields the protein CASSTGQGVRVAYNEQFF.

The chain links TRBV28 to TRBJ1-2; D perhaps matches TRBD1 (6 bases). The germline V and J ends were trimmed by 5 bases and 4 bases, with 14 bases remaining between them. The germline gives CDR1 MDHEN, CDR2 SYDVKM. The CDR3 is made up of 14 amino acids. DNA for the CDR3: TGTGCCAGCAGTCCCGGACAGCTTACCTATGGCTACACCTTC. Its translation is CASSPGQLTYGYTF.

This chain links TRBV27 with TRBJ1-1, with a tentative D call TRBD1 (6 bases). The CDR3 is made up of 17 amino acids. Per the germline V gene, CDR1 is MNHEY and CDR2 is SMNVEV (reference sequence). V lost 5 bases and J lost 0, with 19 bases in between. CDR3 amino acids: CASSRRGATDMNTEAFF. The CDR3 region has the DNA TGTGCCAGCAGTCGCAGGGGAGCAACGGACATGAACACTGAAGCTTTCTTT.

The V and J genes are TRBV19 and TRBJ1-5; D remains ambiguous. The germline V gene encodes CDR1 LNHDA and CDR2 SQIVND (reference sequence). The ends were cut back, 5 bases at V and 11 bases at J, with 10 bases in the middle. CDR3 length equals 11 residues. The CDR3 loop is CASSRLGAQHF. The CDR3 nucleotides read TGTGCCAGTAGTCGTCTCGGGGCCCAGCATTTT.